This entry is about one T cell receptor (beta chain). Its antigen is still unknown. The sample comes from a study of cytomegalovirus exposure and HLA in healthy donors. The overall study: The approximately 120 validation repertoires used the same platform as the 500 to 700 first-cohort repertoires, a later analysis reported.

The data were produced by immunoSEQ multiplex PCR, yet TCRdb's version contains in-frame clones alone and is incomplete. The profile shows 100,000 to 150,000 clones, 75% to 90% of them singletons. V lost 8 bases and J lost 4, with 15 bases in between. The CDR3 length is 14 residues. Germline assignment: CDR1 MNHEY and CDR2 SMNVEV (reference sequence). Study-level findings and limits: Reports described diagnosis of cytomegalovirus status by the classifier as highly specific and sensitive. In vitro work confirmed that a few CMV-associated chains recognize CMV antigens.

The gene calls are TRBV27 and TRBJ1-5, with no clear D. The sequence was obtained from a woman between 18 and 30 years old in good health and CMV-seronegative. The specimen sequenced was PBMCs. This chain's CDR3 is CASGRITTNQPQHF. The CDR3 coding sequence is TGTGCCAGCGGTAGGATTACGACAAATCAGCCCCAGCATTTT.